A selection of T cell receptor beta chains follows, all from one sample in a study of technical replicates of blood from a few donors. The table came from immunoSEQ multiplex PCR; TCRdb's copy has only in-frame clones and leaves some out. The table has about 70,000 clones, 90% to 95% seen once. The sequenced material came from PBMCs. Receptor source: a human donor in good health. Some clones in this sample may be carry-over from other donors' samples. The CDR3 runs from the conserved cysteine through the conserved F or W. D genes are given only for firm matches.

d_gene	v_gene	j_gene	CDR3aa
-	TRBV30	TRBJ2-4	CAWSPAGGILAKNIQYF
-	TRBV6-4	TRBJ2-7	CASRPMTVGEEQYF
TRBD2	TRBV7-9	TRBJ2-1	CASRLAGHNEQFF
-	TRBV2	TRBJ2-6	CASNRGSGANVLTF
-	TRBV6-1	TRBJ1-1	CASSAPAGGNTEAFF
TRBD2	TRBV9	TRBJ2-1	CASSVAGASGRAGEQFF
TRBD1	TRBV5-1	TRBJ1-4	CASSLAPDRPNEKLFF
-	TRBV7-2	TRBJ2-5	CASSQLRDTGTQYF
-	TRBV5-6	TRBJ2-5	CASSSPRTTGETQYF
-	TRBV5-6	TRBJ1-5	CASTRWGRNQPQHF
TRBD1	TRBV11-2	TRBJ1-2	CASSSLTGARGYTF
-	TRBV10-3	TRBJ1-6	CATQNGGSSYNSPLHF
TRBD1	TRBV9	TRBJ1-3	CASSVTGTGSNTIYF
-	TRBV6-5	TRBJ2-7	CASSTRQGGNYEQYF
-	TRBV7-2	TRBJ1-5	CASSLATGKGQPQHF
TRBD2	TRBV4-3	TRBJ2-3	CASSQGTSGGLTDTQYF
TRBD1	TRBV7-2	TRBJ1-2	CASSSLLVGQGTGYTF
TRBD1	TRBV6-5	TRBJ2-1	CASSYSGTGGMVRQFF
TRBD1	TRBV4-3	TRBJ1-1	CASRPDRDGVTEAFF
TRBD1	TRBV18	TRBJ1-2	CASSTPTGGGSYGYTF
TRBD1	TRBV7-8	TRBJ1-2	CASSSAPTGNYGYTF
TRBD1	TRBV18	TRBJ2-7	CASSHKDRVAYEQYF
-	TRBV2	TRBJ2-3	CASRLTRSTDTQYF
-	TRBV6-5	TRBJ2-2	CASSYQGNTGELFF
-	TRBV6-5	TRBJ1-1	CASRPQNMNTEAFF
TRBD1	TRBV4-2	TRBJ1-1	CASSLEQGAGTEAFF
-	TRBV18	TRBJ1-1	CASLMAGMNTEAFF
-	TRBV2	TRBJ2-7	CASSYSYEQYF